Below, one T cell receptor (beta chain) is given with its context. No antigen is known for it. This specimen belongs to a study of beta chain features in type 1 diabetes. The CDR3 totals 13 residues. The germline V gene encodes CDR1 SNHLY and CDR2 FYNNEI. V shed 6 bases and J shed 3 bases, with 11 bases lying between them. Study results and limitations: Insertions at VDJ junctions were less frequent in type 1 diabetes patients. These patients also deleted more nucleotides at the same junctions.

TCRB transcripts that were expressed got sequenced, as all of the isolated RNA had been reverse transcribed. TCRdb keeps only in-frame clones here, not all; method: immunoSEQ multiplex PCR. Altogether roughly 400,000 clones are present, 11% to 15% being singletons, with the ten largest covering around 0.035%. Each sorted fraction was over 95% pure. The receptor was derived from a man in his thirties or forties in good health. The source material was naive CD4+ T cells from blood. This chain links TRBV2 with TRBJ1-1; weak D call: TRBD1 (5 bases). CDR3 residues: CASRYRRDTEAFF. The CDR3 coding sequence is TGTGCCAGCAGGTACAGGAGGGACACTGAAGCTTTCTTT.